The 11 T cell receptor beta chains below come from one sample, sequenced in a study of a mutant IDH1 vaccine in newly diagnosed glioma. Profiling relied on immunoSEQ multiplex PCR, and the TCRdb table lists in-frame clones only, not all of them. The data hold around 67,000 clones, with around 83% observed a single time. Time point denoted: baseline, week 1 (first vaccination visit). This sample's treatment: pre-vaccination baseline after standard-of-care therapy. This specimen consisted of peripheral blood mononuclear cells (PBMCs), obtained from a glioma patient treated with radiotherapy, temozolomide or both. The receptors were gathered from a woman younger than 35 with glioma. Some clones in this sample may be carry-over from other donors' samples.

The V and J genes are TRBV5-1 and TRBJ2-3, with a tentative D call TRBD2 (6 bases). Germline CDR1 and CDR2: SGHRS and YFSETQ. The CDR3 covers 14 residues. The ends were cut back, 4 bases at V and 6 bases at J, with 15 bases in the middle. The CDR3 reads CASSLWGELDTQYF. The DNA for the CDR3 is TGCGCCAGCAGCCTTTGGGGGGAGCTGGATACGCAGTATTTT.

The J gene is TRBJ1-2, the V gene TRBV5-1; 8 nucleotides line up with TRBD1. Germline trimming cut 4 bases from V and 7 bases from J; bases unmatched to any gene: 6. Germline V CDR1 and CDR2: SGHRS, YFSETQ. The CDR3 is made up of 13 amino acids. The CDR3: CASSPSGGFGYTF. DNA of the CDR3: TGCGCCAGCAGCCCGTCAGGGGGCTTTGGCTACACCTTC.

The chain joins TRBV6-6 to TRBJ2-7; the match to TRBD2 covers 9 bases. After removal of 5 bases from V and 2 bases from J, the junction contained 7 bases not matched to a gene. Germline V CDR1 and CDR2: MNHNY, SVGAGI (reference sequence). This CDR3 spans 15 amino acids. CDR3 protein: CASSPLSGGTYEQYF. The DNA of the CDR3 is TGTGCCAGCAGTCCGCTTAGCGGGGGAACCTACGAGCAGTACTTC.

The V gene is TRBV10-3, the J gene TRBJ1-2, with D unresolved. V gave up 8 bases and J gave up 4 bases, with 20 bases separating them. The length of the CDR3 is 15 residues. The germline CDR1 and CDR2 sequences are ENHRY and SYGVKD. The chain's CDR3 is CAIDPTDAGIYGYTF. In DNA, the CDR3 is TGTGCCATCGACCCCACAGACGCGGGAATCTATGGCTACACCTTC.

The chain uses TRBV2 and TRBJ1-2; 9 nucleotides agree with TRBD1. V lost 8 bases to trimming and J lost 13 bases; unmatched junction nucleotides: 5. The germline gives CDR1 SNHLY, CDR2 FYNNEI. The CDR3 contains 10 residues. CDR3 protein: CASGGQGITF. The CDR3 nucleotides are TGTGCCAGCGGCGGACAGGGGATCACCTTC.

This chain connects TRBV27 to TRBJ1-2; D may be TRBD1 (5 bases). V dropped 6 bases and J dropped 12 bases, with 23 bases sitting between them. Germline V lookup: CDR1 MNHEY, CDR2 SMNVEV (reference sequence). The CDR3 spans 14 residues. CDR3 nucleotide sequence: TGTGCCAGCAGCCAGGACGGGGGTGAGATATGGCACACCTTC. Its protein product is CASSQDGGEIWHTF.

The genes are TRBV9 and TRBJ2-3, with TRBD1 matching over 8 bases. In germline, CDR1 is SGDLS, CDR2 YYNGEE. J was trimmed by 2 bases and V by 7 bases; bases with no gene match: 9. The CDR3 is made up of 15 amino acids. The CDR3 here is CASGDPGGSTDTQYF. The DNA of the CDR3 is TGTGCCAGCGGGGATCCAGGGGGCTCCACAGATACGCAGTATTTT.

The V and J genes are TRBV29-1 and TRBJ2-7; the match to TRBD2 covers 8 bases. Germline lookup yields CDR1 SQVTM and CDR2 ANQGSEA. This CDR3 is built from 14 residues. Trimming cost V 1 base and J 6 bases; bases outside gene matches: 8. The CDR3: CSVEAEAGVFEQYF. The DNA of the CDR3 is TGCAGCGTTGAAGCGGAAGCGGGGGTATTCGAGCAGTACTTC.

The rearrangement uses TRBV11-3 and TRBJ1-1; D not resolved. CDR3 length: 11 amino acids. The V and J ends lost 6 bases and 10 bases respectively, with 12 bases between them. Germline values: CDR1 SGHNT, CDR2 YENEEA. CDR3 protein: CASRLGRPAFF. The CDR3 nucleotides are TGTGCCAGCAGGTTGGGGAGGCCAGCTTTCTTT.

This chain connects TRBV19 to TRBJ2-7; TRBD2 matches at 9 bases. The CDR3 extends over 15 amino acids. V lost 3 bases and J lost 5; bases outside the gene matches: 8. Germline CDR1 LNHDA, CDR2 SQIVND (reference sequence). In DNA form, the CDR3 reads TGTGCCAGTAGTATCAAGGGCGGGAGGGCCAACGAGCAGTACTTC. This gives the protein CASSIKGGRANEQYF.

The rearrangement uses TRBV5-1 and TRBJ2-7; unclear D gene. Germline V gene data show CDR1 as SGHRS and CDR2 as YFSETQ. This CDR3 has 15 amino acids. V was shortened by 0 bases and J by 0 bases, with 10 bases between the two germline ends. CDR3 sequence: CASSLGASGSYEQYF. In DNA form, the CDR3 reads TGCGCCAGCAGCTTGGGAGCGTCAGGCTCCTACGAGCAGTACTTC.